This entry concerns a single T cell receptor (beta chain). As processed by the authors: By means of reference gene primer amplification, nucleated cell counts were estimated. Profiling relied on immunoSEQ multiplex PCR, and the TCRdb table lists in-frame clones only, not all of them. Clone size and V and J calls were adopted from that table, with D and trimming inferred from the DNA. The table includes 45,000 to 50,000 clones, more than 80% detected once. These data are taken from a study of blood T cell repertoires in COVID-19. The wider study: PBMCs, B-cell-depleted T cells, or T cells provided the cDNA or gDNA that made up the material.

Looked up from germline, CDR1 is LNHDA and CDR2 is SQIVND (reference sequence). The CDR3 covers 14 residues. The V and J ends lost 5 bases and 3 bases, in that order; junction bases with no gene match: 4. This TCR derives from a man older than 75 in a cohort sampled during active COVID-19. The chain is built from TRBV19 and TRBJ2-3; TRBD1 matches 8 bases. The sample comprised peripheral blood. The CDR3 coding sequence is TGTGCCAGTAGTGACAGGGGTGGGACAGATACGCAGTATTTT. Protein sequence: CASSDRGGTDTQYF.